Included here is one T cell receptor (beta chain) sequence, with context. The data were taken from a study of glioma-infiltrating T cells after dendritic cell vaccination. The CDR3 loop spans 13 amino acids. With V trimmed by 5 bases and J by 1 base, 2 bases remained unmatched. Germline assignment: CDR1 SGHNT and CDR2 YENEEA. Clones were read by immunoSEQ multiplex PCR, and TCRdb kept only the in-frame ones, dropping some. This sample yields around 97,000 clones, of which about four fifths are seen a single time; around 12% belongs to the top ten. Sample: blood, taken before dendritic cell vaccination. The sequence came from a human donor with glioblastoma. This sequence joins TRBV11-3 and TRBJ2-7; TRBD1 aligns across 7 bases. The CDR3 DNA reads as TGTGCCAGCAGCCGGGACAGATCCTACGAGCAGTACTTC. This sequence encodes CASSRDRSYEQYF.